The clone carrying this T cell receptor (beta chain) was observed a handful of times. Its matching antigen is unknown. These data originate in a study of T cells in localized non-small cell lung cancer. Study results and limitations: Tumor samples were not multi-region, leaving intratumor heterogeneity unexcluded.

Produced via immunoSEQ multiplex PCR; TCRdb's table is partial and in-frame only. The data contain fewer than 5,500 clones, about 30% of them seen just once; the ten biggest clones take up more than 4%. V gave up 5 bases and J gave up 8 bases; unmatched junction bases: 8. The CDR3 has 14 residues. Germline assignment: CDR1 MNHGY and CDR2 SAAAGT. Sequencing was performed on lung tumor tissue, taken before any cancer treatment. The origin of this receptor is a man between 40 and 70 years old with stage II lung adenocarcinoma. The gene calls are TRBV6-8 and TRBJ1-4; 7 nucleotides match TRBD1. CDR3 DNA: TGTGCCAGCAGTGTGGGGACAGTTCGGGAAAAACTGTTTTTT. This codes for CASSVGTVREKLFF.